What follows are 17 T cell receptor beta chains derived from one specimen sequenced in a study of tissue T cells after allogeneic stem cell transplantation. The table came from immunoSEQ multiplex PCR; TCRdb's copy has only in-frame clones and leaves some out. This table has just under 7,500 clones, 65% to 80% appearing once. Sequencing used blood. These TCRs come from a female BALB/c mouse in good health. For the strain, the MHC haplotype given is H2-d.

A word on this clone: Genes and germline come from the mouse. The read gets to within 1 residue of the CDR3 end, and the germline J gene fills in the rest. This chain uses TRBV5 with TRBJ1-1; D unclear. The germline CDR1 and CDR2 sequences are LGHNA and YNLKQL (reference sequence). The CDR3 is made up of 15 amino acids. With 4 bases removed from V and 0 bases from J, the gap between germline ends came to 12 bases. The part of the CDR3 DNA that was read is TGTGCCAGCAGCCTACCGGGGTTAGCAAACACAGAAGTCTTC. Translation: CASSLPGLANTEVF. The full CDR3 is CASSLPGLANTEVFF.

Remarks on this clone: Germline and genes here are mouse. Read coverage stops 1 residue before the CDR3 terminus; the germline J gene supplies the remainder. The chain joins TRBV15 to TRBJ1-1; possible D gene TRBD1, 6 bases. V dropped 6 bases and J dropped 3 bases, with 8 bases sitting between them. CDR3 length: 12 residues. CDR1 is SGHND and CDR2 is FRSKSL in the germline V gene. CDR3 sequence: CASREGDTEVFF. CDR3 DNA (partial): TGTGCCAGCAGGGAGGGGGACACAGAAGTCTTC. Drawing the rest from reference TRBV15 and TRBJ1-1, the complete variable domain is DAGVTQTPRHEVAEKGQTIILKCEPVSGHNDLFWYRQTKIQGLELLSYFRSKSLMEDGGAFKDRFKAEMLNSSFSTLKIQPTEPKDSAVYLCASREGDTEVFFGKGTRLTVV.

As concerns this clone: Genes here carry mouse names. The read ends 1 residue early relative to the CDR3; the germline J gene fills the gap. V and J are TRBV29 and TRBJ1-4; a weak D match, TRBD1 (6 bases). In germline, CDR1 is MSHET, CDR2 SYDVDS. This CDR3 comprises 13 residues. Trimming took off 7 bases at V and 2 bases at J, with 8 bases between the two ends. The CDR3 spells CASKGQSNERLFF. The sequenced part of the CDR3 DNA is TGTGCTAGCAAGGGACAATCCAACGAAAGATTATTT.

Of note for this clone: Here the gene names and germline are mouse. The read gets to within 1 residue of the CDR3 end, and the germline J gene fills in the rest. This chain connects TRBV19 to TRBJ2-5, with no clear D. V was shortened by 6 bases and J by 0 bases, with 8 bases between the two germline ends. Germline CDR1 and CDR2: FNHDT and SITEND (reference sequence). The CDR3 has 13 residues. CDR3 amino acids: CASTRGNQDTQYF. The part of the CDR3 DNA that was read is TGTGCCAGCACCCGGGGTAACCAAGACACCCAGTAC.

Note on this clone: Gene names denote mouse genes. The read terminates 1 residue ahead of where the CDR3 ends, so the germline J gene completes it. This chain connects TRBV4 to TRBJ1-6; D gene ambiguous. TRBJ1-6 is an ORF, with its function uncertain. CDR1 and CDR2 from the germline V gene are LGHDT and YNNKQL (reference sequence). V was pared by 6 bases and J by 5 bases, with 8 bases between. The CDR3 extends over 13 amino acids. The CDR3 DNA, read in part, is TGTGCCAGCAGAAACACAAATAATTCGCCCCTCTAC. This codes for CASRNTNNSPLY. The full CDR3 protein reads CASRNTNNSPLYF.

With respect to this clone: The gene symbols are mouse symbols. The read ends 1 residue shy of where the CDR3 ends; the end is completed using the germline J gene. The chain recombines TRBV4 with TRBJ2-4; a weak D match, TRBD2 (6 bases). Per the germline V gene, CDR1 is LGHDT and CDR2 is YNNKQL (reference sequence). V was shortened by 5 bases and J by 0 bases, with 12 bases between the two germline ends. The CDR3 sequence is 15 residues long. CDR3 bases read: TGTGCCAGCAGCGCCCTGGGGACTAGTCAAAACACCTTGTAC. Its translation: CASSALGTSQNTLY. The entire CDR3 protein is CASSALGTSQNTLYF.

Details on this clone: The gene symbols are mouse symbols. The CDR3 end is not reached by the read, which stops 1 residue before it; the germline J gene fills it in. The genes are TRBV31 and TRBJ1-1; 7 nucleotides align to TRBD1. Germline V lookup: CDR1 GKSSPN, CDR2 SITVG. There are 14 residues in the CDR3. Losses at the gene ends were 1 base for V and 3 bases for J; bases not matched to a gene: 5. CDR3 DNA, as far as it was read: TGTGCCTGGAGTCAGACAGGGCGGGACACAGAAGTCTTC. It yields the protein CAWSQTGRDTEVF. The entire CDR3 is CAWSQTGRDTEVFF. Full variable domain (outside the CDR3, taken from reference TRBV31 and TRBJ1-1): AQTIHQWPVAEIKAVGSPLSLGCTIKGKSSPNLYWYWQATGGTLQQLFYSITVGQVESVVQLNLSASRPKDDQFILSTEKLLLSHSGFYLCAWSQTGRDTEVFFGKGTRLTVV.

Notes on this clone: The listed genes are named as in mouse. The read terminates 1 residue before the CDR3 end, so the remaining end is supplied by the germline J gene. The chain uses TRBV1 and TRBJ1-1; D gene uncertain. The germline gives CDR1 NSQYPW, CDR2 LRSPGD (reference sequence). This CDR3 is built from 15 residues. V lost 3 bases to trimming and J lost 1 base, with 12 bases between them. CDR3 region: CTCSAEITRNTEVFF. The DNA read from the CDR3 is TGCACCTGCAGTGCCGAGATCACAAGAAACACAGAAGTCTTC.

Points on this clone: Gene names refer to mouse genes. The read terminates 1 residue before the CDR3 end, so the remaining end is supplied by the germline J gene. The V call is TRBV13-1, the J call TRBJ2-3; possible D gene TRBD2, 7 bases. V lost 3 bases, J lost 2 bases, and 13 bases lay in between. The CDR3 has 15 residues. Germline V CDR1 and CDR2: NSHNY, SYGAGN. The chain's CDR3 is CASSGGARYAETLYF. The sequenced CDR3 bases are TGTGCCAGCAGTGGGGGGGCGCGATATGCAGAAACGCTGTAT.

Points on this clone: The gene symbols are mouse symbols. The read ends 1 residue before the CDR3 terminus; that terminus is restored from the germline J gene. V gene TRBV19 combines with J gene TRBJ2-1, with 11 nucleotides matching TRBD2. The germline V gene has CDR1 FNHDT and CDR2 SITEND (reference sequence). V dropped 5 bases and J dropped 1; count of bases not matched to a gene: 5. This CDR3 is built from 16 residues. CDR3 DNA (partial): TGTGCCAGCAGCCTTGGACTGGGGGGAAACTATGCTGAGCAGTTC. Translated, it gives CASSLGLGGNYAEQF. In full, the CDR3 is CASSLGLGGNYAEQFF.

This clone was counted between two and nine times. Mouse gene names and germline throughout. With the read ending 1 residue before the CDR3 end, the germline J gene is used to fill in that end. This chain links TRBV31 with TRBJ2-7; 8 positions match TRBD2. Looked up from germline, CDR1 is GKSSPN and CDR2 is SITVG. The CDR3 extends over 15 amino acids. The ends lost 0 bases at V and 0 bases at J; junction bases unmatched: 4. The sequenced CDR3 bases are TGTGCCTGGAGTCTAATGGGGGGGAGCTCCTATGAACAGTAC. This translates into CAWSLMGGSSYEQY. The full CDR3 protein is CAWSLMGGSSYEQYF.

In regard to this clone: Each gene name is a mouse one. The read finishes 1 residue shy of the CDR3 end, and the germline J gene is used to complete it. V usage is TRBV31 and J usage is TRBJ1-3; D ambiguous. The CDR3 loop spans 13 amino acids. Germline V gene lookup returns CDR1 GKSSPN and CDR2 SITVG. V lost 1 base and J lost 0, with 4 bases in between. CDR3 DNA (partial): TGTGCCTGGAGTCCCTTTTCTGGAAATACGCTCTAT. Translated, it gives CAWSPFSGNTLY. The CDR3 reads in full as CAWSPFSGNTLYF.

As to this clone: Gene labels here are mouse ones. The CDR3 end is not reached by the read, which stops 1 residue before it; the germline J gene fills it in. This chain connects TRBV2 to TRBJ2-5, with 12 nucleotides matching TRBD2. The CDR3 sequence is 16 residues long. V lost 0 bases and J lost 6; bases outside the gene matches: 4. The germline gives CDR1 LGHNA, CDR2 YSYQKL. The CDR3 here is CASSQDDWGGPDTQYF. The DNA read from the CDR3 is TGTGCCAGCAGCCAAGATGACTGGGGGGGCCCGGACACCCAGTAC.

Of note for this clone: Gene names refer to mouse genes. The read stops 1 residue short of the end of the CDR3; the missing end is completed from the germline J gene. V is TRBV2 and J is TRBJ2-5; a weak D match, TRBD1 (6 bases). This CDR3 comprises 15 residues. Germline V CDR1 and CDR2: LGHNA, YSYQKL. V was trimmed by 2 bases and J by 2 bases, leaving 11 bases between them. The CDR3 loop is CASSQLRGGQDTQYF. The DNA read from the CDR3 is TGTGCCAGCAGCCAACTCAGGGGCGGCCAAGACACCCAGTAC.

As regards this clone: The listed genes are named as in mouse. CDR3 region: CASSPGGQDTQYF. The covered CDR3 bases are TGTGCCAGCAGCCCCGGGGGCCAAGACACCCAGTAC. The rearrangement links TRBV3 to TRBJ2-5; D is tentatively TRBD1 or TRBD2 (5 bases each). The read ends 1 residue shy of where the CDR3 ends; the end is completed using the germline J gene. The germline V gene has CDR1 SNHLY and CDR2 FYNGKV (reference sequence). V lost 5 bases and J lost 2, with 8 bases in between. This CDR3 is built from 13 residues.

On this clone: The gene names here belong to mouse. The CDR3 goes on 1 residue after the read ends, and that part is filled in from the germline J gene. The V call is TRBV19, the J call TRBJ2-7; TRBD1 matches 10 bases. V dropped 5 bases and J dropped 0; count of bases not matched to a gene: 2. Germline V CDR1 and CDR2: FNHDT, SITEND (reference sequence). The CDR3 sequence is 14 residues long. The sequenced CDR3 bases are TGTGCCAGCAGACGGGACAGGGGCTCCTATGAACAGTAC. The encoded protein is CASRRDRGSYEQY. Given in full, the CDR3 is CASRRDRGSYEQYF.

For this clone: Genes and germline are mouse. The read terminates 1 residue before the CDR3 end, so the remaining end is supplied by the germline J gene. V and J are TRBV20 and TRBJ2-5; 7 bases fit TRBD1. The V gene's germline CDR1 is GFQATS and CDR2 STVNSAI. CDR3 length: 16 residues. V dropped 1 base and J dropped 0; count of bases not matched to a gene: 7. The CDR3 spells CGARARDSLNQDTQYF. The DNA read from the CDR3 is TGTGGTGCTAGGGCCCGGGACAGTCTTAACCAAGACACCCAGTAC.